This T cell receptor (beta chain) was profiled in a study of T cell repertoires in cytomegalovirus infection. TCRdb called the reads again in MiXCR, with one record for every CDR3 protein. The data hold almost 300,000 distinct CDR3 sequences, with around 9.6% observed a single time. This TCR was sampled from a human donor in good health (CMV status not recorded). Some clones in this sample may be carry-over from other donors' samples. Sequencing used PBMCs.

CDR3 sequence (DNA): TGTGCCAGCAGTTCAGTAGCGGGAGTCGGCACAGATACGCAGTATTTT. This gives the protein CASSSVAGVGTDTQYF. The chain is built from TRBV28 and TRBJ2-3, with 9 bases lining up with TRBD2. Trimming cost V 4 bases and J 1 base; bases outside gene matches: 6. This CDR3 region has 16 residues. From germline, CDR1 is MDHEN and CDR2 SYDVKM. The variable domain in full, with the rest retrieved from reference TRBV28 and TRBJ2-3, is DVKVTQSSRYLVKRTGEKVFLECVQDMDHENMFWYRQDPGLGLRLIYFSYDVKMKEKGDIPEGYSVSREKKERFSLILESASTNQTSMYLCASSSVAGVGTDTQYFGPGTRLTVL.